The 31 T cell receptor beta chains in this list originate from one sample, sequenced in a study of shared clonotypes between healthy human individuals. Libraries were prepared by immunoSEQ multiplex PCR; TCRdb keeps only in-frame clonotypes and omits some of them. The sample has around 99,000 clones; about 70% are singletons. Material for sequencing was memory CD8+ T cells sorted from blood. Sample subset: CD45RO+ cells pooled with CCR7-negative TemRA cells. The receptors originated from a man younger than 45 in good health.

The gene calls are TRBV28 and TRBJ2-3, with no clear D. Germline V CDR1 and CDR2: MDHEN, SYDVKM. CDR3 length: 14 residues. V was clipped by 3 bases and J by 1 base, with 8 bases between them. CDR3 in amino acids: CASSFLSGTDTQYF. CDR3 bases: TGTGCCAGCAGTTTTCTTTCGGGCACAGATACGCAGTATTTT.

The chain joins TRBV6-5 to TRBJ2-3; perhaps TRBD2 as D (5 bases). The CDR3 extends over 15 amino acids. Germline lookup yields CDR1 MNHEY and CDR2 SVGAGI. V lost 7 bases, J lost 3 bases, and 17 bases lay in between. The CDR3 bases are TGTGCCAGCAACGACGAACAGAGAGGGACAGATACGCAGTATTTT. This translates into CASNDEQRGTDTQYF.

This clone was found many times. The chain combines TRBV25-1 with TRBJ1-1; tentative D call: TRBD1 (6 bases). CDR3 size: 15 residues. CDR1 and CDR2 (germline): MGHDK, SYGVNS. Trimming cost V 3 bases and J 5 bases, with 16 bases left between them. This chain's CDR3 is CASSEIQGIQTEAFF. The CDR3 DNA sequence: TGTGCCAGCAGTGAGATCCAGGGGATTCAGACTGAAGCTTTCTTT.

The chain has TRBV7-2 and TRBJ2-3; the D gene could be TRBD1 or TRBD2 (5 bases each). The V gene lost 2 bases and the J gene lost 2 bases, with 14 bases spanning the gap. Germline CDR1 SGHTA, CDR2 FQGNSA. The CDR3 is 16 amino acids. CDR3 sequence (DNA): TGTGCCAGCAGCTTACGGGACCCATCAGCCACAGATACGCAGTATTTT. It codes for CASSLRDPSATDTQYF.

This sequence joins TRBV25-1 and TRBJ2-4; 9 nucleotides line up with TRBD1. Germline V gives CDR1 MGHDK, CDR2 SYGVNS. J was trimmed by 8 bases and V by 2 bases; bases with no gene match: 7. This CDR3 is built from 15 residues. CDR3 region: CASSEGQGNRDIQYF. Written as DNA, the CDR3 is TGTGCCAGCAGTGAAGGACAGGGGAATAGGGACATTCAGTACTTC.

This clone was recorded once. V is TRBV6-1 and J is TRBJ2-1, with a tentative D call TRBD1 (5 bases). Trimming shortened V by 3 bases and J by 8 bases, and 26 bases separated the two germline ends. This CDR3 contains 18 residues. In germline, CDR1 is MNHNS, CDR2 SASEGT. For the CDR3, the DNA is TGTGCCAGCAGTGAGACAGTAGGGCCCCTTAATTTAGTCGATGAGCAGTTCTTC. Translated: CASSETVGPLNLVDEQFF.

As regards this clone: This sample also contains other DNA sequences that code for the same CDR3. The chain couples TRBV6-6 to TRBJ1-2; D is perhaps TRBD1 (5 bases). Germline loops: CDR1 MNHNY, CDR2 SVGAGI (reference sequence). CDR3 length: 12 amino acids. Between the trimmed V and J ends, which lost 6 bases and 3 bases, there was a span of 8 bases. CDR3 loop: CASRGLDYGYTF. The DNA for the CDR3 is TGTGCCAGCAGGGGGCTGGACTATGGCTACACCTTC.

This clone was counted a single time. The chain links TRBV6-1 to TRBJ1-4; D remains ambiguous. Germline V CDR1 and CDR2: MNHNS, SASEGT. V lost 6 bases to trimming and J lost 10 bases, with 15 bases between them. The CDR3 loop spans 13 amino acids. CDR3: CASRETEVGKLFF. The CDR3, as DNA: TGTGCCAGCAGAGAAACAGAAGTCGGAAAACTGTTTTTT.

In DNA, the CDR3 is TGCAGTGCATACGCCACTGAGCAGTTCTTC. Translation gives CSAYATEQFF. The chain employs TRBV20-1 and TRBJ2-1; no reliable D call. Trimming cost V 6 bases and J 9 bases, with 9 bases left between them. CDR1 and CDR2 (germline): DFQATT, SNEGSKA (reference sequence). This CDR3 region has 10 residues.

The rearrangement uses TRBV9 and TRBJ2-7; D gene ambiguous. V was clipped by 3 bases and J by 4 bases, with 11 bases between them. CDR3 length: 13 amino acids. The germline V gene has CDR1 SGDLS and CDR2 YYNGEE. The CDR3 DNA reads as TGTGCCAGCAGCGGAAATAACAAATACGAGCAGTACTTC. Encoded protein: CASSGNNKYEQYF. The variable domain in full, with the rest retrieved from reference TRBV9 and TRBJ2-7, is DSGVTQTPKHLITATGQRVTLRCSPRSGDLSVYWYQQSLDQGLQFLIQYYNGEERAKGNILERFSAQQFPDLHSELNLSSLELGDSALYFCASSGNNKYEQYFGPGTRLTVT.

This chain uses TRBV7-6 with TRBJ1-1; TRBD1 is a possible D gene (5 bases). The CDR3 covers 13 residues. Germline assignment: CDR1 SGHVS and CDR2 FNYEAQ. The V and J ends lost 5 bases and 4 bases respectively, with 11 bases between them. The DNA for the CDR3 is TGTGCCAGCAGCCCCGGACAAATCACTGAAGCTTTCTTT. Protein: CASSPGQITEAFF.

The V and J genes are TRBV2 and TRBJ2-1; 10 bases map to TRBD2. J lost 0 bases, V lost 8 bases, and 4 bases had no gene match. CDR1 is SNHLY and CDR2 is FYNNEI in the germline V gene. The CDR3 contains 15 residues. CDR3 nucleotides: TGTGCCAGCGACCTAGCGGGAGTCTCCTACAATGAGCAGTTCTTC. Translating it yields CASDLAGVSYNEQFF.

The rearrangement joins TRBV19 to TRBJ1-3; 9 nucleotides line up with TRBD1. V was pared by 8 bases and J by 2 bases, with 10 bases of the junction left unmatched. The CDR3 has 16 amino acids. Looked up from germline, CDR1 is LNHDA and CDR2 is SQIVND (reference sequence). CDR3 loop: CASWGQGGSTGNTIYF. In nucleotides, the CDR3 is TGTGCCAGTTGGGGACAGGGAGGGTCAACTGGAAACACCATATATTTT.

CDR3 nucleotide sequence: TGTGCCAGCAGCTCCCCCCTAAGCACAGATACGCAGTATTTT. This gives the protein CASSSPLSTDTQYF. V usage is TRBV7-2 and J usage is TRBJ2-3; D not certain. The CDR3 is 14 amino acids. V shed 4 bases and J shed 0 bases, with 8 bases lying between them. CDR1 is SGHTA and CDR2 is FQGNSA in the germline V gene.

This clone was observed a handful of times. The CDR3 sequence is CASSPQTGPYNEQFF. The DNA of the CDR3 is TGTGCCAGTAGTCCTCAGACAGGCCCCTACAATGAGCAGTTCTTC. This rearrangement joins TRBV19 to TRBJ2-1; possible D gene TRBD1, 6 bases. The CDR3 length is 15 residues. Germline V gene lookup returns CDR1 LNHDA and CDR2 SQIVND (reference sequence). The V gene lost 5 bases and the J gene lost 2 bases, with 13 bases spanning the gap.

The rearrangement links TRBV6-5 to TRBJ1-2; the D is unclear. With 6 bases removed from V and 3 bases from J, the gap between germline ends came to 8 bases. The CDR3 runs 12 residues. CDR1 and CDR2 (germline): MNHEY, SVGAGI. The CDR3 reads CASRAVDYGYTF. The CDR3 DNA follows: TGTGCCAGCAGGGCCGTAGACTATGGCTACACCTTC.

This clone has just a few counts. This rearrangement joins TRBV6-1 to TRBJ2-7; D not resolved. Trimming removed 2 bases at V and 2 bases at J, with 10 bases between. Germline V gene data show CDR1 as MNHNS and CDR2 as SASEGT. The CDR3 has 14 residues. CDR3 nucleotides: TGTGCCAGCAGTGAACCTCTTACAGCCTACGAGCAGTACTTC. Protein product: CASSEPLTAYEQYF.

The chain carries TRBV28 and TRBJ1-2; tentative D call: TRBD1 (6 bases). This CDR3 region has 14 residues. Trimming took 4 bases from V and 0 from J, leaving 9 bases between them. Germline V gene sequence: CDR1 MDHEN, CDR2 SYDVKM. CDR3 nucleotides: TGTGCCAGCAGTTACGACAGGCCTAACTATGGCTACACCTTC. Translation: CASSYDRPNYGYTF.

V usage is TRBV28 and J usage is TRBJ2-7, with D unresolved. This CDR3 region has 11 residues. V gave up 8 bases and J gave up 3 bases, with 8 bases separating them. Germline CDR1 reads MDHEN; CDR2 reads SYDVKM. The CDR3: CASGSSYEQYF. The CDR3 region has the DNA TGTGCCAGCGGTTCGAGCTACGAGCAGTACTTC.

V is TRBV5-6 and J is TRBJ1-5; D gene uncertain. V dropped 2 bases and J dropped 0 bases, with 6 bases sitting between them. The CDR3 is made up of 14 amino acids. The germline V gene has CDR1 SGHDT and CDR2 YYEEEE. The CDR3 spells CASSFRYSNQPQHF. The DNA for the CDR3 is TGTGCCAGCAGCTTTAGGTATAGCAATCAGCCCCAGCATTTT.

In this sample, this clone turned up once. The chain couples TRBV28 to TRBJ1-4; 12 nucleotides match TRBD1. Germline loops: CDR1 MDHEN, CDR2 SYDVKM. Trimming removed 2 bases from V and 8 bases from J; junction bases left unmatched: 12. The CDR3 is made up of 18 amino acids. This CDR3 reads CASSLLEGTGGAWEKLFF. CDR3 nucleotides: TGTGCCAGCAGTTTACTGGAGGGGACAGGGGGCGCATGGGAAAAACTGTTTTTT.

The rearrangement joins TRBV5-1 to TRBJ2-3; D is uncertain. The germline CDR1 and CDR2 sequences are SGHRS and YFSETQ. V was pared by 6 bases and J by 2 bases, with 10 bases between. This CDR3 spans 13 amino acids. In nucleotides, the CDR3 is TGCGCCAGCACAACGAGCAACACAGATACGCAGTATTTT. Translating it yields CASTTSNTDTQYF.

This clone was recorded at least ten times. The CDR3 DNA reads TGTGCCAGCAGACCAGACAGGTCCTCTAGCACAGATACGCAGTATTTT. Residues: CASRPDRSSSTDTQYF. The chain couples TRBV28 to TRBJ2-3, with D possibly being TRBD1 (6 bases). V was trimmed by 6 bases and J by 0 bases, leaving 16 bases between them. The CDR3 length is 16 residues. The germline gives CDR1 MDHEN, CDR2 SYDVKM.

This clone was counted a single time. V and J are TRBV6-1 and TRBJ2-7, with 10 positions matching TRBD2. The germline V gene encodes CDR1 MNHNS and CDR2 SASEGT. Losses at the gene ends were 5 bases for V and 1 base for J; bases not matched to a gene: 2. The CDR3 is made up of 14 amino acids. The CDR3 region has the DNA TGTGCCAGCAGTCCAGCGGGAGGGTCCTACGAGCAGTACTTC. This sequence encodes CASSPAGGSYEQYF.

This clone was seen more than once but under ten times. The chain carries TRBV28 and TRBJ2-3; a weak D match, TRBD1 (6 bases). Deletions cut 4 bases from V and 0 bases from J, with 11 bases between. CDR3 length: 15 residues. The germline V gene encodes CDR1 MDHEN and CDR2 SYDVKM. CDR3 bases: TGTGCCAGCAGTTGGGACAAGTCTAGCACAGATACGCAGTATTTT. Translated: CASSWDKSSTDTQYF.

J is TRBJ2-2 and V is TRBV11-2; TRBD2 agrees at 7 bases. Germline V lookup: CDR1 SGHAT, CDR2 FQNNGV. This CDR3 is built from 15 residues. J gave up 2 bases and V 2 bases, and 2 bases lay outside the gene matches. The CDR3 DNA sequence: TGTGCCAGCAGCTTATTAGCGGGTAACACCGGGGAGCTGTTTTTT. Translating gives CASSLLAGNTGELFF.

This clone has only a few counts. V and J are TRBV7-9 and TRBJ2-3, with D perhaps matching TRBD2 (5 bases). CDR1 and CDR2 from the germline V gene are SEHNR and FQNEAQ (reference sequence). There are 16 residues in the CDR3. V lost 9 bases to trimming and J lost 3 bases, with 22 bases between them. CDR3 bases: TGTGCCAGTTCAGGACGGGATCAGAGGGTAACAGATACGCAGTATTTT. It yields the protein CASSGRDQRVTDTQYF.

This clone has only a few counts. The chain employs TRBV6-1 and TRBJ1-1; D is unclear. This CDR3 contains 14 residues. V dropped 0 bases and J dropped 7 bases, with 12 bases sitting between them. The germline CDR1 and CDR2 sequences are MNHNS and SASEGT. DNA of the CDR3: TGTGCCAGCAGTGAAGCGGCCCGTCAGAGTGAAGCTTTCTTT. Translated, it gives CASSEAARQSEAFF.

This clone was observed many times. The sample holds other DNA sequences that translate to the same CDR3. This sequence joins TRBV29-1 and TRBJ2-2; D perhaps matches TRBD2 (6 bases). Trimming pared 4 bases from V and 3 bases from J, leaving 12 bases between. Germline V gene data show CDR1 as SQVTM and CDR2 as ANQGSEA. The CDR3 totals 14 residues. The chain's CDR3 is CSVGRDPYTGELFF. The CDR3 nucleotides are TGCAGCGTTGGGCGGGACCCTTACACCGGGGAGCTGTTTTTT.

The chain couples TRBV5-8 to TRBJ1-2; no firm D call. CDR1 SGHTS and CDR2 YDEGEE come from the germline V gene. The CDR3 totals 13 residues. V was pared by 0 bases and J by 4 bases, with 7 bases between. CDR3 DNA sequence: TGTGCCAGCAGCTTGGAGGATGTCTATGGCTACACCTTC. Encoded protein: CASSLEDVYGYTF.

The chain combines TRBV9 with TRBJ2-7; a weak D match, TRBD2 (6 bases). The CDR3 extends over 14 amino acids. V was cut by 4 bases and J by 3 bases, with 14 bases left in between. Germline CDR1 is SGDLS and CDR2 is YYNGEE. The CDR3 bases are TGTGCCAGCAGCCAGACGACTAGTAACTACGAGCAGTACTTC. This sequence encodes CASSQTTSNYEQYF.